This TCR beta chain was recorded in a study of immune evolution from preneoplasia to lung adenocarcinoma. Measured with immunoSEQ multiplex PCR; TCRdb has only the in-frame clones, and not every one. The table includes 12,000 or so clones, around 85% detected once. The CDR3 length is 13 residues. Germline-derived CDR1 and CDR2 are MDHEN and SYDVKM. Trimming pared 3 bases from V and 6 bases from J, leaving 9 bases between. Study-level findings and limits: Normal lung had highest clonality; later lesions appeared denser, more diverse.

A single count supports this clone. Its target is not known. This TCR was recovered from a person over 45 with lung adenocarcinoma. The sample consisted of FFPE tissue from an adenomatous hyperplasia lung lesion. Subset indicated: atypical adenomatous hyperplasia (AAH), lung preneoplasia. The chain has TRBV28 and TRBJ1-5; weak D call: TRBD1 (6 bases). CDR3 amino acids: CASSFRGPQPQHF. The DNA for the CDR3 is TGTGCCAGCAGTTTCAGGGGTCCTCAGCCCCAGCATTTT.